The T cell receptor beta chain under discussion was sequenced for a study of T-cell reconstitution after alpha-beta-depleted transplantation in children. Notes on the study in general: Certain patients had high TCRbeta diversity at day 60, and it came from recipient T cells and thymic progenitors that survived. T-cell counts and diversity at one year following transplant were attributed mainly to newly produced T cells. As was reported, about two months after transplant, alpha-beta T cells came from several hundred expanded graft clones.

The germline CDR1 and CDR2 sequences are SGHVS and FQNEAQ. Trimming stripped 6 bases from V and 0 bases from J, with 15 bases between. The CDR3 consists of 16 residues. Preparation of the TCRbeta library used unique molecular identifiers. TCRdb independently ran MiXCR on the PCR reads; one entry per CDR3 protein. The sample has fewer than 550,000 distinct CDR3 sequences, about an eighth seen once. This clonotype was counted between two and nine times. Its antigen remains unidentified. The rearrangement joins TRBV7-8 to TRBJ2-1, with D perhaps TRBD2 (5 bases). This receptor was taken from a female patient aged 2-15 years who had a stem cell transplant for aplastic anemia, so the T cells may come from the graft donor. Material: PBMCs, mostly from graft donor cells, obtained 180 days after TCRalphabeta/CD19-depleted stem cell transplant. In nucleotides, the CDR3 is TGTGCCAGCAGGTCAAGCGGTCCTAGCTCCTACAATGAGCAGTTCTTC. It yields the protein CASRSSGPSSYNEQFF.